Described below is a single T cell receptor (beta chain) sequence and its context. V lost 1 base to trimming and J lost 6 bases, with 8 bases between them. Germline V gene sequence: CDR1 SGHKS, CDR2 YYEKEE (reference sequence). The CDR3 is 12 amino acids. Clones were read by immunoSEQ multiplex PCR, and TCRdb kept only the in-frame ones, dropping some. The sample consists of almost 400,000 clones, around nine tenths of them appearing once. These data belong to a study of blood T cell repertoires in COVID-19. Turning to the study itself: Nucleic acid was either cDNA or gDNA, and it came from T cells, B-cell-depleted T cells, or PBMCs.

Ages ranged from about 18 to 90 years, with residence in around 24 US areas. The study assigned cohorts using participant-reported clinical history. Sequencing was performed on PBMCs or T cells enriched from blood (not recorded which). The TCR sequence derives from a woman aged 25-40 years with acute COVID-19. The genes are TRBV5-5 and TRBJ2-7; possible D gene TRBD2, 6 bases. CDR3 loop: CASSLKGGEQYF. The CDR3 nucleotides read TGTGCCAGCAGCTTGAAGGGAGGCGAGCAGTACTTC.